One sample yielded the 16 T cell receptor beta chains listed below, sequenced in a study of human T cells and chemical hapten exposure. TCRdb re-called the RACE reads through MiXCR, storing one row per CDR3 protein. Of about 93,000 distinct CDR3 sequences in the sample, roughly 8.5% were seen once. Described time point: pre-sensitization, week 0. Treatment indicated: therapeutic diphenylcyclopropenone sensitization with weekly scalp DPC. The specimen was whole blood, collected in connection with sensitization to the hapten diphenylcyclopropenone (DPC). Receptors originate from a man aged 35-49 years with alopecia areata. Some clones in this sample may be carry-over from other donors' samples.

The sample holds many counts of this clonotype. This chain joins TRBV20-1 and TRBJ2-3; 10 nucleotides match TRBD2. Germline CDR1 DFQATT, CDR2 SNEGSKA (reference sequence). The CDR3 spans 15 residues. Trimming took 3 bases from V and 0 from J; bases not matched to a gene: 3. The CDR3 sequence: CSASPSGGSTDTQYF. CDR3 sequence (DNA): TGCAGTGCTAGTCCTAGCGGGGGCAGCACAGATACGCAGTATTTT.

This clonotype occurred a few times. The chain joins TRBV27 to TRBJ1-4; a weak D match, TRBD1 (6 bases). The CDR3 totals 15 residues. Germline CDR1 reads MNHEY; CDR2 reads SMNVEV (reference sequence). V lost 6 bases, J lost 6 bases, and 17 bases lay in between. The CDR3 loop reads CASRRLQGGDEKLFF. The DNA of the CDR3 is TGTGCCAGCAGACGCTTACAGGGAGGGGATGAAAAACTGTTTTTT.

This clonotype was recorded a few times. This chain links TRBV11-3 with TRBJ2-2; 7 bases align to TRBD2. J was trimmed by 3 bases and V by 2 bases; bases with no gene match: 9. Germline V gene sequence: CDR1 SGHNT, CDR2 YENEEA. The CDR3 has 17 residues. The CDR3 is CASSLSGASGHTGELFF. The CDR3 region has the DNA TGTGCCAGCAGCTTATCTGGGGCTAGCGGTCACACCGGGGAGCTGTTTTTT.

The chain carries TRBV20-1 and TRBJ2-1; 7 bases fit TRBD2. The CDR3 loop spans 15 amino acids. The germline V gene has CDR1 DFQATT and CDR2 SNEGSKA (reference sequence). V lost 3 bases, J lost 8 bases, and 13 bases stayed unmatched. CDR3 sequence (DNA): TGCAGTGCTAGGGCTAGCGGATGGGGTTCGGATGAGCAGTTCTTC. Its protein is CSARASGWGSDEQFF.

This sequence joins TRBV11-1 and TRBJ2-6; D is perhaps TRBD2 (6 bases). Germline V gene lookup returns CDR1 SGHAT and CDR2 FQDESV (reference sequence). The CDR3 totals 17 residues. The V end lost 5 bases, the J end lost 1 base, and 15 bases lay between the germline ends. The CDR3 bases are TGTGCCAGCAGCCATTCGGTGGGGGGATCTGGGGCCAACGTCCTGACTTTC. As protein: CASSHSVGGSGANVLTF. Based on the CDR3 plus reference TRBV11-1 and TRBJ2-6, the full variable domain is EAEVAQSPRYKITEKSQAVAFWCDPISGHATLYWYRQILGQGPELLVQFQDESVVDDSQLPKDRFSAERLKGVDSTLKIQPAELGDSAMYLCASSHSVGGSGANVLTFGAGSRLTVL.

V and J are TRBV6-2 or TRBV6-3 and TRBJ2-7; tentatively, D is TRBD1 (5 bases). V was cut by 3 bases and J by 6 bases, with 12 bases left in between. The CDR3 is 13 residues long. The germline gives CDR1 MNHEY, CDR2 SVGEGT. Here the CDR3 DNA reads TGTGCCAGCAGTTATCAGGGCCGCCTCGAGCAGTACGTC. Translation: CASSYQGRLEQYV.

This clonotype turned up a few times. This chain connects TRBV9 to TRBJ1-3; D is undetermined. The CDR3 spans 15 residues. Germline CDR1 is SGDLS and CDR2 is YYNGEE. V was pared by 4 bases and J by 0 bases, with 11 bases between. CDR3 sequence: CASSSDFRSGNTIYF. The CDR3 bases are TGTGCCAGCAGCTCCGACTTCCGCTCTGGAAACACCATATATTTT.

This clonotype was seen more than once but under ten times. The chain is built from TRBV20-1 and TRBJ2-3; a possible D gene is TRBD1 (6 bases). V was pared by 5 bases and J by 6 bases, with 18 bases between. Germline loops: CDR1 DFQATT, CDR2 SNEGSKA (reference sequence). CDR3 length: 14 amino acids. CDR3 coding DNA: TGCAGTGCTCGTATTGGACTCCAGGGGGATACGCAGTATTTT. It translates to CSARIGLQGDTQYF.

The gene calls are TRBV30 and TRBJ1-2; D perhaps matches TRBD1 (5 bases). V was pared by 2 bases and J by 2 bases, with 12 bases between. Germline V CDR1 and CDR2: GTSNPN, SVGIG (reference sequence). CDR3 length: 14 residues. CDR3 DNA: TGTGCCTGGAGTATACCGGGACGGAACTATGGCTACACCTTC. It yields the protein CAWSIPGRNYGYTF.

CDR3 protein: CASSPNPGTGSSQPQHF. The CDR3 nucleotides are TGTGCCAGCAGCCCCAACCCGGGGACAGGGTCGAGTCAGCCCCAGCATTTT. The chain recombines TRBV3-1 with TRBJ1-5, with 9 bases fitting TRBD1. Losses at the gene ends were 4 bases for V and 6 bases for J; bases not matched to a gene: 13. The CDR3 runs 17 residues. Germline V gene data show CDR1 as LGHDT and CDR2 as YNNKEL (reference sequence). The full variable domain, its missing parts supplied by reference TRBV3-1 and TRBJ1-5, is DTAVSQTPKYLVTQMGNDKSIKCEQNLGHDTMYWYKQDSKKFLKIMFSYNNKELIINETVPNRFSPKSPDKAHLNLHINSLELGDSAVYFCASSPNPGTGSSQPQHFGDGTRLSIL.

The chain joins TRBV20-1 to TRBJ2-2; D ambiguous. Germline CDR1 is DFQATT and CDR2 is SNEGSKA (reference sequence). The CDR3 runs to 15 residues. The V gene lost 1 base and the J gene lost 2 bases, with 11 bases spanning the gap. CDR3 amino acids: CSARVSNINTGELFF. As DNA, the CDR3 is TGCAGTGCTAGAGTCTCGAACATAAACACCGGGGAGCTGTTTTTT.

This clonotype has a count of ten or more. The V and J genes are TRBV7-9 and TRBJ1-5; D unclear. CDR3 size: 15 residues. From germline, CDR1 is SEHNR and CDR2 FQNEAQ (reference sequence). V was cut by 4 bases and J by 0 bases, with 10 bases left in between. The CDR3 DNA follows: TGTGCCAGCAGCTCCCCCGACGGTAGCAATCAGCCCCAGCATTTT. Its protein product is CASSSPDGSNQPQHF. The full variable domain, rest sourced from reference TRBV7-9 and TRBJ1-5, is DTGVSQNPRHKITKRGQNVTFRCDPISEHNRLYWYRQTLGQGPEFLTYFQNEAQLEKSRLLSDRFSAERPKGSFSTLEIQRTEQGDSAMYLCASSSPDGSNQPQHFGDGTRLSIL.

This clonotype was counted a few times. The chain couples TRBV19 to TRBJ2-3; 16 bases match TRBD2. Germline CDR1 and CDR2: LNHDA and SQIVND (reference sequence). This CDR3 contains 17 residues. V was clipped by 9 bases and J by 7 bases; unmatched bases: 13. CDR3 bases: TGTGCCAGCAACTCCGGGACTAGCGGGAGGGCAGGGTATACGCAGTATTTT. It encodes CASNSGTSGRAGYTQYF.

This clonotype was counted a few times. The V and J genes are TRBV2 and TRBJ2-5, with D unresolved. V gave up 4 bases and J gave up 0 bases, with 6 bases separating them. The V gene's germline CDR1 is SNHLY and CDR2 FYNNEI. This CDR3 is 13 amino acids long. The CDR3 DNA is TGTGCCAGCAGTGTACTGTACCAAGAGACCCAGTACTTC. It is translated as CASSVLYQETQYF.

This clonotype has more than one count but fewer than ten. J is TRBJ2-5 and V is TRBV12-3 or TRBV12-4; D not resolved. The CDR3 has 14 residues. The germline V and J ends were trimmed by 6 bases and 5 bases, with 16 bases remaining between them. The CDR3, as DNA: TGTGCCAGCAGCTCCCCCCCGTTGGAGGAGACCCAGTACTTC. The encoded protein is CASSSPPLEETQYF.

There are many counts of this clonotype. The chain couples TRBV18 to TRBJ2-7; TRBD2 matches 9 bases. Germline V gives CDR1 KGHSH, CDR2 LQKENI. Germline trimming cut 3 bases from V and 2 bases from J; bases unmatched to any gene: 8. CDR3 length: 16 amino acids. The DNA of the CDR3 is TGTGCCAGCTCACCCACCGGGAGCGGGAGGACCTACGAGCAGTACGTC. As protein: CASSPTGSGRTYEQYV.